The 11 T cell receptor beta chains presented below share a single source sample, sequenced in a study of molecular identifiers for immune sequencing clone quantification. In TCRdb, the PCR reads were re-called with MiXCR into one record per CDR3 protein. The sample contains 9,700 or so distinct CDR3 sequences, around 19% of which appear only once. Sequencing was performed on naive CD8+ T cells from blood, with Jurkat cell RNA spiked in. The subset here: FACS-sorted CD8+CD4-CCR7+CD45RA+ naive T cells. The origin of the receptors is a human donor in good health. Some libraries in this study had Jurkat cell RNA spiked in.

As to this clonotype: A much larger clonotype is one base distant, so this may be a read error. The gene calls are TRBV5-6 and TRBJ2-3, with a weak D call TRBD2 (6 bases). Germline CDR1 SGHDT, CDR2 YYEEEE. The V end was cut by 6 bases, the J end by 3 bases, with 17 bases between. This CDR3 has 15 residues. The CDR3 loop reads CASTIPPGVTDTQYF. DNA for the CDR3: TGTGCCAGCACCATACCCCCGGGGGTAACAGATACGCAGTATTTT. The variable domain in full, with the rest retrieved from reference TRBV5-6 and TRBJ2-3, is DAGVTQSPTHLIKTRGQQVTLRCSPKSGHDTVSWYQQALGQGPQFIFQYYEEEERQRGNFPDRFSGHQFPNYSSELNVNALLLGDSALYLCASTIPPGVTDTQYFGPGTRLTVL.

As for this clonotype: The CDR3 carries no conserved terminal phenylalanine or tryptophan, so it likely arises from a read error. V usage is TRBV5-4 and J usage is TRBJ2-1; tentative D call: TRBD2 (6 bases). The CDR3 runs to 18 residues. V was trimmed by 3 bases and J by 6 bases, leaving 25 bases between them. Germline V lookup: CDR1 SGHNT, CDR2 YYREEE (reference sequence). CDR3 sequence: CASSWNRALHPGGNEQFV. In nucleotides, the CDR3 is TGTGCCAGCAGCTGGAACCGGGCCCTCCATCCCGGGGGCAATGAGCAGTTCGTC.

This clonotype has ten or more counts. The V gene is TRBV20-1, the J gene TRBJ2-1, with 7 bases that match TRBD2. The germline gives CDR1 DFQATT, CDR2 SNEGSKA (reference sequence). CDR3 length: 16 amino acids. J was trimmed by 8 bases and V by 6 bases; bases with no gene match: 19. The chain's CDR3 is CSAPTLRAGEGYEQFF. CDR3 DNA: TGCAGTGCGCCCACCCTGCGGGCGGGAGAGGGGTATGAGCAGTTCTTC.

This clonotype is categorized as medium-sized (0.01 to 0.1%). J is TRBJ2-3 and V is TRBV2; no definite D call. V gave up 1 base and J gave up 3 bases, with 8 bases separating them. The CDR3 has 14 amino acids. Germline V gene lookup returns CDR1 SNHLY and CDR2 FYNNEI. The CDR3 protein is CASSEGRPTDTQYF. The CDR3 coding sequence is TGTGCCAGCAGTGAAGGAAGGCCAACAGATACGCAGTATTTT.

This clonotype has a count of ten or more. Its ends do not fully match the called genes, so a read error is possible. This chain joins TRBV20-1 and TRBJ2-3, with D maybe TRBD1 (6 bases). Germline lookup yields CDR1 DFQATT and CDR2 SNEGSKA (reference sequence). This CDR3 has 13 amino acids. CDR3 amino acids: CSPRGRHTGTQYF. The DNA for the CDR3 is TGCAGTCCCAGGGGCAGGCACACAGGTACGCAGTATTTT.

This clonotype counts as medium-sized. V gene TRBV27 combines with J gene TRBJ1-1; D uncertain. The V gene lost 4 bases and the J gene lost 4 bases, with 10 bases spanning the gap. Germline V gives CDR1 MNHEY, CDR2 SMNVEV (reference sequence). The CDR3 has 13 amino acids. The CDR3 DNA reads as TGTGCCAGCAGTTATCAGGATGGCACTGAAGCTTTCTTT. This encodes CASSYQDGTEAFF.

This clonotype came up many times. The chain links TRBV12-3 or TRBV12-4 to TRBJ1-5, with unresolved D. Trimming took 3 bases from V and 0 from J, leaving 12 bases between them. The length of the CDR3 is 16 residues. The CDR3 DNA sequence: TGTGCCAGCAGTTTCTTCGGGTCGGCTAGCAATCAGCCCCAGCATTTT. It translates to CASSFFGSASNQPQHF.

This clonotype was recorded at least ten times. The chain employs TRBV27 and TRBJ2-7; the D gene is possibly TRBD1 (5 bases). Germline CDR1 reads MNHEY; CDR2 reads SMNVEV (reference sequence). The V gene lost 6 bases and the J gene lost 7 bases, with 19 bases spanning the gap. This CDR3 is built from 14 residues. The chain's CDR3 is CASRGLGATPEQYF. CDR3 bases: TGTGCCAGCAGAGGATTAGGGGCCACTCCTGAGCAGTACTTC.

By share, this clonotype ranks as medium-sized. The rearrangement uses TRBV6-5 and TRBJ1-6; D not certain. This CDR3 spans 12 amino acids. Germline assignment: CDR1 MNHEY and CDR2 SVGAGI. V was trimmed by 7 bases and J by 9 bases, leaving 10 bases between them. The CDR3 is CASTDGGSPLHF. The CDR3 DNA reads as TGTGCCAGCACCGACGGAGGTTCACCCCTCCACTTT.

In its sample, this clonotype ranks as medium-sized. The genes are TRBV27 and TRBJ2-3; D uncertain. This CDR3 has 12 residues. Germline CDR1 reads MNHEY; CDR2 reads SMNVEV (reference sequence). Trimming took off 5 bases at V and 7 bases at J, with 10 bases between the two ends. In DNA, the CDR3 is TGTGCCAGCAGTCCTCGGACCAATACGCAGTATTTT. Amino acids: CASSPRTNTQYF.

Turning to this clonotype: One base away lies a much larger clone, so this may be a sequencing read error. The rearrangement links TRBV6-2 or TRBV6-3 to TRBJ2-1; D may be TRBD1 (5 bases). Germline values: CDR1 MNHEY, CDR2 SVGEGT. V lost 7 bases, J lost 15 bases, and 19 bases lay in between. The CDR3 length is 12 residues. In nucleotides, the CDR3 is TGTGCCAGCACCAACGGTGGGGCCGGATGGTTCTTC. Translating gives CASTNGGAGWFF.